This TCR beta chain was obtained from a study of cytotoxic CD8 clonotypes in ibrutinib-treated CLL. Some clones are missing from TCRdb's copy, which holds only in-frame ones; the method was immunoSEQ multiplex PCR. The table includes roughly 49,000 clones, roughly 83% detected once. V dropped 2 bases and J dropped 3; count of bases not matched to a gene: 3. The germline V gene encodes CDR1 SGDLS and CDR2 YYNGEE. This CDR3 is 17 amino acids long. This clone has just one count. This chain connects TRBV9 to TRBJ2-3, with 16 bases aligning to TRBD2. The receptor's source is a human donor with chronic lymphocytic leukemia. Sequencing used PBMCs, obtained after 24 months of ibrutinib treatment. The CDR3 region has the DNA TGTGCCAGCAGCGTCGGGACTAGCGGGAGGGGGACAGATACGCAGTATTTT. It encodes CASSVGTSGRGTDTQYF.